Listed below are T cell receptor beta chains from one sample, sequenced in a study of identical twins. TCRdb reanalysed the 5' RACE reads using MiXCR and keeps one entry per CDR3 protein. The data contain 240,000 or so distinct CDR3 sequences, 5.5% to 7% of them singletons. These records were also assigned to another study, of yellow fever vaccine responses in identical twins.

Sequencing used memory (CD45RO+) T cells sorted from blood. These receptors came from a young woman in good health. The CDR3 runs from the conserved cysteine through the conserved F or W. A D gene is named only where the DNA matches it firmly. Rows may omit the clone size; those that give it use once, few, many or a size class.

j_call: TRBJ2-1; v_call: TRBV4-1; d_call: .; clone_size: .; cdr3_aa: CASSQGVGSSYNEQFF; cdr3_nt: TGCGCCAGCAGCCAAGGGGTGGGTAGCTCCTACAATGAGCAGTTCTTC
j_call: TRBJ2-3; v_call: TRBV10-3; d_call: TRBD2; clone_size: many; cdr3_aa: CASRAGGRTDTQYF; cdr3_nt: TGTGCCAGTAGAGCGGGGGGGCGCACAGATACGCAGTATTTT
j_call: TRBJ1-4; v_call: TRBV2; d_call: TRBD1; clone_size: few; cdr3_aa: CASRNRGQGTNEKLFF; cdr3_nt: TGTGCCAGCAGAAACAGGGGGCAGGGGACTAATGAAAAACTGTTTTTT
j_call: TRBJ2-1; v_call: TRBV29-1; d_call: TRBD1; clone_size: few; cdr3_aa: CSHQGADNEQFF; cdr3_nt: TGCAGCCATCAGGGGGCGGACAATGAGCAGTTCTTC
j_call: TRBJ1-4; v_call: TRBV28; d_call: .; clone_size: .; cdr3_aa: CASTHAGVSNEKLFF; cdr3_nt: TGTGCCAGCACCCACGCAGGGGTTTCTAATGAAAAACTGTTTTTT
j_call: TRBJ2-7; v_call: TRBV20-1; d_call: TRBD2; clone_size: few; cdr3_aa: CSAAMALAVVEQYF; cdr3_nt: TGCAGTGCCGCAATGGCACTAGCGGTTGTCGAGCAGTACTTC
j_call: TRBJ2-3; v_call: TRBV7-2; d_call: .; clone_size: .; cdr3_aa: CASSQGTTDTQYF; cdr3_nt: TGTGCCAGCAGCCAAGGGACCACAGATACGCAGTATTTT
j_call: TRBJ2-3; v_call: TRBV5-1; d_call: .; clone_size: many; cdr3_aa: CASSLEGRKTDTQYF; cdr3_nt: TGCGCCAGCAGCTTGGAAGGTCGCAAAACCGATACGCAGTATTTT
j_call: TRBJ2-1; v_call: TRBV27; d_call: .; clone_size: few; cdr3_aa: CASSPLGEARRPFNEQFF; cdr3_nt: TGTGCCAGCAGCCCATTAGGGGAGGCCAGGAGGCCTTTCAATGAGCAGTTCTTC
j_call: TRBJ1-1; v_call: TRBV20-1; d_call: .; clone_size: .; cdr3_aa: CSAFPQINTEAFF; cdr3_nt: TGCAGTGCTTTTCCACAGATTAACACTGAAGCTTTCTTT
j_call: TRBJ2-7; v_call: TRBV11-2; d_call: .; clone_size: few; cdr3_aa: CASSRTSTYEQYF; cdr3_nt: TGTGCCAGCAGCCGAACTTCCACCTACGAGCAGTACTTC
j_call: TRBJ2-1; v_call: TRBV11-2; d_call: TRBD2; clone_size: few; cdr3_aa: CASSLGRLAGDNEQFF; cdr3_nt: TGTGCCAGCAGCTTAGGGAGGCTAGCGGGAGACAATGAGCAGTTCTTC
j_call: TRBJ1-4; v_call: TRBV5-1; d_call: .; clone_size: few; cdr3_aa: CASSSDSATNEKLFF; cdr3_nt: TGCGCCAGCAGCTCCGACAGCGCAACTAATGAAAAACTGTTTTTT
j_call: TRBJ2-1; v_call: TRBV7-6; d_call: .; clone_size: many; cdr3_aa: CASSLTVAGEQFF; cdr3_nt: TGTGCCAGCAGCTTAACCGTGGCGGGTGAGCAGTTCTTC
j_call: TRBJ1-1; v_call: TRBV29-1; d_call: .; clone_size: few; cdr3_aa: CSAAQGGVTEAFF; cdr3_nt: TGCAGCGCAGCACAGGGAGGGGTCACTGAAGCTTTCTTT
j_call: TRBJ2-1; v_call: TRBV20-1; d_call: .; clone_size: many; cdr3_aa: CSASGFISYNEQFF; cdr3_nt: TGCAGTGCTAGTGGCTTTATCTCCTACAATGAGCAGTTCTTC
j_call: TRBJ1-4; v_call: TRBV2; d_call: TRBD1; clone_size: many; cdr3_aa: CASRAGGNEKLFF; cdr3_nt: TGTGCCAGCCGGGCAGGGGGTAATGAAAAACTGTTTTTT
j_call: TRBJ2-3; v_call: TRBV20-1; d_call: TRBD2; clone_size: .; cdr3_aa: CSARLAGEADTQYF; cdr3_nt: TGCAGTGCTAGACTAGCGGGAGAAGCAGATACGCAGTATTTT
j_call: TRBJ1-6; v_call: TRBV2; d_call: .; clone_size: few; cdr3_aa: CASMEGSAFSPLHF; cdr3_nt: TGTGCCAGCATGGAGGGGTCCGCGTTTTCACCCCTCCACTTT
j_call: TRBJ1-1; v_call: TRBV6-1; d_call: .; clone_size: .; cdr3_aa: CASSEIGVRAEAFF; cdr3_nt: TGTGCCAGCAGTGAGATAGGGGTTCGCGCTGAAGCTTTCTTT
j_call: TRBJ2-1; v_call: TRBV4-1; d_call: TRBD2; clone_size: many; cdr3_aa: CASSQDRLAGPYNEQFF; cdr3_nt: TGCGCCAGCAGCCAAGATCGACTAGCGGGCCCCTACAATGAGCAGTTCTTC
j_call: TRBJ1-5; v_call: TRBV6-5; d_call: .; clone_size: .; cdr3_aa: CASSPSGFNQPQHF; cdr3_nt: TGTGCCAGCAGTCCCTCGGGGTTCAATCAGCCCCAGCATTTT
j_call: TRBJ2-2; v_call: TRBV9; d_call: .; clone_size: .; cdr3_aa: CASSVGGHGELFF; cdr3_nt: TGTGCCAGCAGCGTAGGGGGCCACGGGGAGCTGTTTTTT
j_call: TRBJ1-5; v_call: TRBV28; d_call: TRBD1; clone_size: many; cdr3_aa: CASSFAGQGAYSNQPQHF; cdr3_nt: TGTGCCAGCAGTTTTGCGGGACAGGGGGCTTATAGCAATCAGCCCCAGCATTTT
j_call: TRBJ1-5; v_call: TRBV6-5; d_call: .; clone_size: .; cdr3_aa: CASSYDPGHEQPQHF; cdr3_nt: TGTGCCAGCAGTTACGACCCGGGACACGAACAGCCCCAGCATTTT
j_call: TRBJ2-5; v_call: TRBV28; d_call: .; clone_size: .; cdr3_aa: CASSFARGGGFQETQYF; cdr3_nt: TGTGCCAGCAGTTTTGCGAGGGGCGGTGGATTCCAAGAGACCCAGTACTTC
j_call: TRBJ2-7; v_call: TRBV12-3/TRBV12-4; d_call: TRBD2; clone_size: few; cdr3_aa: CASKRENSYEQYF; cdr3_nt: TGTGCCAGCAAGCGGGAGAACTCCTACGAGCAGTACTTC
j_call: TRBJ2-5; v_call: TRBV3-1; d_call: TRBD2; clone_size: .; cdr3_aa: CASSQPREWQETQYF; cdr3_nt: TGTGCCAGCAGCCAACCGCGGGAGTGGCAAGAGACCCAGTACTTC
j_call: TRBJ2-2; v_call: TRBV7-8; d_call: TRBD1; clone_size: .; cdr3_aa: CASSSDRASAGELFF; cdr3_nt: TGTGCCAGCAGCTCGGACAGGGCGAGCGCCGGGGAGCTGTTTTTT
j_call: TRBJ2-1; v_call: TRBV12-3/TRBV12-4; d_call: .; clone_size: many; cdr3_aa: CASSLRANEQFF; cdr3_nt: TGTGCCAGCAGTTTAAGGGCTAATGAGCAGTTCTTC
j_call: TRBJ2-1; v_call: TRBV25-1; d_call: TRBD2; clone_size: many; cdr3_aa: CASSGPGGGRIQNEQFF; cdr3_nt: TGTGCCAGCAGTGGCCCCGGGGGGGGTCGGATACAAAATGAGCAGTTCTTC
j_call: TRBJ1-1; v_call: TRBV13; d_call: .; clone_size: .; cdr3_aa: CASSFRTVNTEAFF; cdr3_nt: TGTGCCAGCAGCTTCAGGACGGTGAACACTGAAGCTTTCTTT
j_call: TRBJ2-1; v_call: TRBV10-1; d_call: TRBD2; clone_size: .; cdr3_aa: CASSMGTSANNEQFF; cdr3_nt: TGCGCCAGCAGCATGGGGACTAGCGCCAACAATGAGCAGTTCTTC
j_call: TRBJ2-2; v_call: TRBV11-2; d_call: .; clone_size: .; cdr3_aa: CASSRGRGNTGELFF; cdr3_nt: TGTGCCAGCAGCCGGGGGAGAGGGAACACCGGGGAGCTGTTTTTT
j_call: TRBJ1-1; v_call: TRBV12-3/TRBV12-4; d_call: .; clone_size: .; cdr3_aa: CASTPGTMNTEAFF; cdr3_nt: TGTGCCAGCACCCCCGGAACCATGAACACTGAAGCTTTCTTT
j_call: TRBJ2-1; v_call: TRBV27; d_call: TRBD2; clone_size: .; cdr3_aa: CSSSLGASGRATGHNEQFF; cdr3_nt: TGTTCCAGCAGTTTAGGGGCTAGCGGGAGGGCCACGGGACACAATGAGCAGTTCTTC
j_call: TRBJ2-6; v_call: TRBV5-6; d_call: .; clone_size: .; cdr3_aa: CASSLWGPQSSGANVLTF; cdr3_nt: TGTGCCAGCAGCTTGTGGGGACCCCAAAGCTCTGGGGCCAACGTCCTGACTTTC
j_call: TRBJ2-5; v_call: TRBV27; d_call: .; clone_size: .; cdr3_aa: CASSPRAEGGTQYF; cdr3_nt: TGTGCCAGCAGTCCCAGAGCGGAGGGGGGGACCCAGTACTTC
j_call: TRBJ1-2; v_call: TRBV15; d_call: TRBD1; clone_size: many; cdr3_aa: CATSTRTGGDGYGYTF; cdr3_nt: TGTGCCACCAGCACGAGGACAGGGGGCGACGGCTATGGCTACACCTTC
j_call: TRBJ2-1; v_call: TRBV7-8; d_call: TRBD2; clone_size: many; cdr3_aa: CASSLLAGWSSYNEQFF; cdr3_nt: TGTGCCAGCAGCTTATTAGCGGGATGGTCCTCCTACAATGAGCAGTTCTTC
j_call: TRBJ2-2; v_call: TRBV20-1; d_call: .; clone_size: few; cdr3_aa: CSARKERSNTGELFF; cdr3_nt: TGCAGTGCTAGAAAGGAGCGCTCGAACACCGGGGAGCTGTTTTTT
j_call: TRBJ2-3; v_call: TRBV5-1; d_call: .; clone_size: many; cdr3_aa: CASSLARDREDTQYF; cdr3_nt: TGCGCCAGCAGCTTGGCCAGAGACCGAGAGGATACGCAGTATTTT
j_call: TRBJ2-3; v_call: TRBV24-1; d_call: TRBD1; clone_size: few; cdr3_aa: CATRGTGGTDTQYF; cdr3_nt: TGTGCCACCAGAGGAACAGGGGGTACAGATACGCAGTATTTT
j_call: TRBJ2-7; v_call: TRBV12-3/TRBV12-4; d_call: .; clone_size: many; cdr3_aa: CATSRDGPYEQYF; cdr3_nt: TGTGCCACCTCCCGGGACGGACCCTACGAGCAGTACTTC
j_call: TRBJ2-2; v_call: TRBV6-2/TRBV6-3; d_call: .; clone_size: many; cdr3_aa: CASESGTANTGELFF; cdr3_nt: TGTGCCAGCGAAAGTGGGACTGCGAACACCGGGGAGCTGTTTTTT
j_call: TRBJ2-6; v_call: TRBV5-8; d_call: .; clone_size: .; cdr3_aa: CAISPGVSVGANVLTF; cdr3_nt: TGTGCCATCAGCCCTGGGGTTTCCGTGGGGGCCAACGTCCTGACTTTC
j_call: TRBJ1-2; v_call: TRBV5-1; d_call: .; clone_size: many; cdr3_aa: CASSSSGNYGYTF; cdr3_nt: TGCGCCAGCAGCTCCTCAGGAAACTATGGCTACACCTTC